This entry features one TCR beta chain sequence. Antigen: not known. For the second PCR, which ran for about 6 to 11 cycles, a sample-barcoded 5' primer and a J-beta primer mix were used. CDR3-containing paired-end reads numbered at least 2.5 million in each sample. TCRdb re-called the 5' RACE reads through MiXCR, storing one row per CDR3 protein. This sample has about 1.8 million distinct CDR3 sequences, with 49% found just once. Germline V gene lookup returns CDR1 LGHNA and CDR2 YSLEER. Between the trimmed V and J ends, which lost 0 bases and 9 bases, there was a span of 15 bases. The CDR3 sequence is 15 residues long. This specimen comes from a study of blood T cells in healthy people across ages. Study outcomes and limitations: In the absence of known donor CMV status, changes in expanded clonotypes were possibly confounded. It was the long-lived donors that had more naive CD4+ cells and higher diversity than aged donors.

The V gene is TRBV4-3, the J gene TRBJ2-4; weak D call: TRBD2 (5 bases). This clonotype was sampled from a woman in her thirties or forties in good health. Sequenced input: blood. In nucleotides, the CDR3 is TGCGCCAGCAGCCAAGATTCCTATTTAGGAGGCATTCAGTACTTC. Translated: CASSQDSYLGGIQYF.